This TCR beta chain was identified during a study of T cell responses to AZD1222 COVID-19 vaccine. About the research overall: Pooled in the analysis were second doses at about 4 or about 12 weeks. Study-level results: Spike-specific TCR repertoires showed rising breadth and depth after two AZD1222 doses. There were vaccine-associated CD4 TCRs across spike, dominant at 160-218 and 743-854. No repertoire was sampled before or during the peak T cell response, only after it.

Clones were sequenced by immunoSEQ multiplex PCR, and TCRdb holds only the in-frame ones, with some missing. The sample includes about 130,000 clones, approximately 94% seen only once; the top ten take under 10%. This CDR3 has 14 residues. Trimming took 1 base from V and 9 from J; bases not matched to a gene: 6. Germline loops: CDR1 KGHSH, CDR2 LQKENI. For this clone: Its antigen is currently unknown.

Here the sequenced sample was peripheral blood, taken on day 0 of AZD1222 vaccination. J is TRBJ2-1 and V is TRBV18, with 7 bases lining up with TRBD2. This TCR came from an adult in good health. The CDR3 sequence is CASSPQTGGTEQFF. CDR3 DNA: TGTGCCAGCTCACCACAGACGGGGGGAACTGAGCAGTTCTTC.